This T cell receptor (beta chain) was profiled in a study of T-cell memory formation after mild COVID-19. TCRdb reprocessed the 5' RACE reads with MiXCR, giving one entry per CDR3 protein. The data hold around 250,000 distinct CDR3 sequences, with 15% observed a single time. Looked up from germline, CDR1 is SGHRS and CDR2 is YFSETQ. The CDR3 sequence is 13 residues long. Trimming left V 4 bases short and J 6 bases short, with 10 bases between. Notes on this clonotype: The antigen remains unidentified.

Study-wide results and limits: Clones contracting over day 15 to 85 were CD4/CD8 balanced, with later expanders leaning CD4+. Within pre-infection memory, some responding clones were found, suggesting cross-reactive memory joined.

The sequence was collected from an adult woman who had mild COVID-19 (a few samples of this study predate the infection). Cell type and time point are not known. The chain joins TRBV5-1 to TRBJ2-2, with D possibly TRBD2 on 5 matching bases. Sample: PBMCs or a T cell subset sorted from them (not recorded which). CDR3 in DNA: TGCGCCAGCAGCGTCGGGATCGCCGGGGAGCTGTTTTTT. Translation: CASSVGIAGELFF.